The 31 T cell receptor beta chains below were found in one sample sequenced in a study of vaccination effects on CD4 cells after COVID-19. Peptide-pool stimulation followed by sequencing identified expanded antigen-specific CD4+ clonotypes in the ViraFEST assay. It was after nine to eleven days of culture that CD4+ T cells were isolated. This individual contracted SARS-CoV-2 between March and December 2020, as verified by PCR. Profiled with immunoSEQ multiplex PCR; TCRdb holds only in-frame clones, not every one. This table holds some 40,000 clones, about 78% found once. For these TCRs, the target antigens are not known. Sequenced material: CD4+ T cells from PBMCs cultured with HCoV-NL63 spike peptides, taken before COVID-19 vaccination. These receptors all stem from a human donor who had a prior SARS-CoV-2 infection.

The J gene is TRBJ2-3, the V gene TRBV7-3; 8 bases fit TRBD2. The germline CDR1 and CDR2 sequences are SGHTA and FQGTGA. The length of the CDR3 is 16 residues. Trimming took 4 bases from V and 5 from J; bases not matched to a gene: 11. CDR3 in amino acids: CASSSPGTRGGDTQYF. The CDR3, as DNA: TGTGCCAGCAGCTCCCCCGGGACTAGAGGGGGAGATACGCAGTATTTT.

Concerning this clone: One end of the junction does not line up with germline, which may come from a read error. The J gene is TRBJ2-1, the V gene TRBV7-7, with D perhaps TRBD2 (5 bases). Germline lookup yields CDR1 SSHAT and CDR2 FNYEAQ (reference sequence). The CDR3 covers 13 residues. CDR3 DNA sequence: TGTGCTAGCAGCTTATCTCGGGGCAATGAGCAGTTCTTC. As protein: CASSLSRGNEQFF. Filled out from reference TRBV7-7 and TRBJ2-1, the complete variable domain reads GAGVSQSPRYKVTKRGQDVTLRCDPISSHATLYWYQQALGQGPEFLTYFNYEAQPDKSGLPSDRFSAERPEGSISTLTIQRTEQRDSAMYRCASSLSRGNEQFFGPGTRLTVL.

The rearrangement uses TRBV5-5 and TRBJ2-1, with D unresolved. The V end lost 0 bases, the J end lost 12 bases, and 16 bases lay between the germline ends. Germline V gene lookup returns CDR1 SGHKS and CDR2 YYEKEE (reference sequence). This CDR3 region has 14 residues. The CDR3 DNA is TGTGCCAGCAGCTTGGAAACGTGGTCAGTGCCGCAGTTCTTC. This gives the protein CASSLETWSVPQFF.

CDR3 in DNA: TGTGCCATCAGTCGGATGTCTACCAAGGAATATGGCTACACCTTC. The encoded protein is CAISRMSTKEYGYTF. The rearrangement joins TRBV10-3 to TRBJ1-2; D is unresolved. This CDR3 contains 15 residues. Germline values: CDR1 ENHRY, CDR2 SYGVKD. Trimming took 5 bases from V and 5 from J, leaving 18 bases between them.

The CDR3 DNA sequence: TGTGCCAGTAGCGGGTCCTACGAGCAGTACTTC. This encodes CASSGSYEQYF. The V call is TRBV6-2 or TRBV6-3, the J call TRBJ2-7; 7 nucleotides line up with TRBD2. The CDR3 sequence is 11 residues long. J was trimmed by 1 base and V by 9 bases; bases with no gene match: 0. Germline V gene sequence: CDR1 MNHEY, CDR2 SVGEGT.

The genes are TRBV5-1 and TRBJ2-5; no clear D gene. Trimming cost V 2 bases and J 2 bases, with 10 bases left between them. This CDR3 comprises 14 residues. Looked up from germline, CDR1 is SGHRS and CDR2 is YFSETQ. The CDR3, as DNA: TGCGCCAGCAGCTTTTTAGGATTTCAAGAGACCCAGTACTTC. This gives the protein CASSFLGFQETQYF.

This chain uses TRBV9 with TRBJ2-5, with D hard to call. The germline V and J ends were trimmed by 4 bases and 5 bases, with 15 bases remaining between them. CDR1 SGDLS and CDR2 YYNGEE come from the germline V gene. This CDR3 spans 14 amino acids. CDR3 DNA sequence: TGTGCCAGCAGCCCGAATCCCGTAGGGGAGACCCAGTACTTC. Amino acid sequence: CASSPNPVGETQYF.

The chain is built from TRBV5-6 and TRBJ1-1; D unresolved. Per the germline V gene, CDR1 is SGHDT and CDR2 is YYEEEE. This CDR3 comprises 12 residues. Trimming cost V 0 bases and J 7 bases, with 7 bases left between them. In DNA, the CDR3 is TGTGCCAGCAGCTTGGGTCAGATTGAAGCTTTCTTT. The encoded protein is CASSLGQIEAFF.

This chain connects TRBV4-1 to TRBJ1-1, with TRBD1 matching over 9 bases. The V gene's germline CDR1 is MGHRA and CDR2 YSYEKL. J gave up 9 bases and V 3 bases, and 5 bases lay outside the gene matches. This CDR3 comprises 13 residues. CDR3 DNA sequence: TGCGCCAGCAGCCAGATCGGGACAGGGAAAGCTTTCTTT. Translated: CASSQIGTGKAFF.

The chain carries TRBV7-2 and TRBJ2-5; D not resolved. V lost 2 bases to trimming and J lost 1 base, with 17 bases between them. The CDR3 covers 17 residues. Per the germline V gene, CDR1 is SGHTA and CDR2 is FQGNSA. CDR3 DNA: TGTGCCAGCAGCTTAAGCCATTCAGCCGTACCCCAAGAGACCCAGTACTTC. It is translated as CASSLSHSAVPQETQYF.

This chain connects TRBV18 to TRBJ2-1, with TRBD2 matching over 11 bases. The V gene end was trimmed by 4 bases and the J gene end by 4 bases; junction bases not matched to a gene: 3. The CDR3 sequence is 15 residues long. The V gene's germline CDR1 is KGHSH and CDR2 LQKENI. The chain's CDR3 is CASSQGLADYNEQFF. The CDR3 DNA is TGTGCCAGCTCACAGGGACTAGCGGATTACAATGAGCAGTTCTTC. Filled out from reference TRBV18 and TRBJ2-1, the complete variable domain reads NAGVMQNPRHLVRRRGQEARLRCSPMKGHSHVYWYRQLPEEGLKFMVYLQKENIIDESGMPKERFSAEFPKEGPSILRIQQVVRGDSAAYFCASSQGLADYNEQFFGPGTRLTVL.

The chain joins TRBV2 to TRBJ1-1, with no clear D. This CDR3 contains 13 residues. CDR1 and CDR2 (germline): SNHLY, FYNNEI. Between the trimmed V and J ends, which lost 7 bases and 2 bases, there was a span of 11 bases. The CDR3 sequence: CASTYQFNTEAFF. CDR3 sequence (DNA): TGTGCCAGCACGTACCAATTTAACACTGAAGCTTTCTTT. The whole variable domain, remainder taken from reference TRBV2 and TRBJ1-1, is EPEVTQTPSHQVTQMGQEVILRCVPISNHLYFYWYRQILGQKVEFLVSFYNNEISEKSEIFDDQFSVERPDGSNFTLKIRSTKLEDSAMYFCASTYQFNTEAFFGQGTRLTVV.

This chain joins TRBV11-3 and TRBJ2-1, with 10 bases matching TRBD2. V was clipped by 5 bases and J by 5 bases; unmatched bases: 12. The CDR3 length is 17 residues. Germline CDR1 reads SGHNT; CDR2 reads YENEEA. Here the CDR3 reads CASSPRVTSGQDNEQFF. CDR3 nucleotides: TGTGCCAGCAGCCCGAGAGTGACTAGCGGGCAAGACAATGAGCAGTTCTTC.

This clone was detected once. This chain uses TRBV2 with TRBJ2-1; 8 nucleotides agree with TRBD1. With 6 bases clipped from V and 15 bases from J, the junction kept 22 bases outside the gene matches. CDR3 length: 16 residues. Germline CDR1 and CDR2: SNHLY and FYNNEI. CDR3: CASSVVLGQGTSFAFF. The CDR3 DNA reads as TGTGCCAGCAGCGTGGTCTTAGGACAGGGTACTTCATTTGCGTTCTTC. The whole variable domain, remainder taken from reference TRBV2 and TRBJ2-1, is EPEVTQTPSHQVTQMGQEVILRCVPISNHLYFYWYRQILGQKVEFLVSFYNNEISEKSEIFDDQFSVERPDGSNFTLKIRSTKLEDSAMYFCASSVVLGQGTSFAFFGPGTRLTVL.

The chain couples TRBV28 to TRBJ1-3; D gene uncertain. CDR3 length equals 15 residues. The ends were cut back, 3 bases at V and 4 bases at J, with 13 bases in the middle. Per germline, CDR1 MDHEN and CDR2 SYDVKM. The DNA for the CDR3 is TGTGCCAGCAGTTTGGGAGATTCGCAGGGAAACACCATATATTTT. Its translation: CASSLGDSQGNTIYF.

This sequence joins TRBV2 and TRBJ1-2, with TRBD1 matching over 8 bases. The CDR3 has 13 residues. Germline CDR1 and CDR2: SNHLY and FYNNEI. Trimming removed 6 bases from V and 8 bases from J; junction bases left unmatched: 8. The CDR3 nucleotides are TGTGCCAGCAGAGTCCAGGGGGCGACCGGCTACACCTTC. This gives the protein CASRVQGATGYTF. Combining the CDR3 with reference TRBV2 and TRBJ1-2 gives the whole variable domain EPEVTQTPSHQVTQMGQEVILRCVPISNHLYFYWYRQILGQKVEFLVSFYNNEISEKSEIFDDQFSVERPDGSNFTLKIRSTKLEDSAMYFCASRVQGATGYTFGSGTRLTVV.

The V call is TRBV24-1, the J call TRBJ2-2; TRBD2 matches 7 bases. Germline values: CDR1 KGHDR, CDR2 SFDVKD. V lost 5 bases and J lost 0; bases outside the gene matches: 5. The CDR3 covers 16 residues. Written as DNA, the CDR3 is TGTGCCACCAGTGGGGGCCGGGGGGCGAACACCGGGGAGCTGTTTTTT. The encoded protein is CATSGGRGANTGELFF.

In its sample, this clone was seen a few times. This sequence joins TRBV6-6 and TRBJ1-1; TRBD1 might be the D (5 bases). The CDR3 totals 14 residues. V shed 6 bases and J shed 11 bases, with 22 bases lying between them. Germline lookup yields CDR1 MNHNY and CDR2 SVGAGI (reference sequence). This CDR3 reads CASRAGGALKWAFF. The CDR3 DNA follows: TGTGCCAGCAGGGCCGGTGGGGCTCTAAAGTGGGCTTTCTTT.

As concerns this clone: The missing conserved phenylalanine or tryptophan at the end of this CDR3 makes a read error likely. The DNA is omitted, as the CDR3 cannot be located on it reliably, and the CDR3 follows TCRdb's listing. The chain couples TRBV21-1 to TRBJ2-7; the tabulated D call, TRBD2, remains unverified against the DNA. TRBV21-1 is labeled a pseudogene. Ends included, the CDR3 has 10 residues. The CDR3 loop is CASPYIGGGY.

The chain has TRBV27 and TRBJ1-2; 9 positions match TRBD1. The CDR3 loop spans 15 amino acids. Germline V gene data show CDR1 as MNHEY and CDR2 as SMNVEV (reference sequence). V shed 6 bases, J shed 8 bases, and the junction held 13 bases outside the gene matches. The DNA of the CDR3 is TGTGCCAGCAGCCGCCCCGGGACAGGGATTGAGGGCTACACCTTC. Translating it yields CASSRPGTGIEGYTF.

The chain is built from TRBV5-6 and TRBJ2-5; TRBD2 matches 11 bases. CDR1 and CDR2 (germline): SGHDT, YYEEEE. V lost 0 bases to trimming and J lost 1 base; unmatched junction nucleotides: 5. This CDR3 is built from 17 residues. CDR3 sequence (DNA): TGTGCCAGCAGCTTGGCCTTAACTAGCGGGAGCCAAGAGACCCAGTACTTC. This codes for CASSLALTSGSQETQYF.

The chain uses TRBV28 and TRBJ2-1, with 8 bases identical to TRBD2. This CDR3 contains 16 residues. Germline V gene data show CDR1 as MDHEN and CDR2 as SYDVKM. Germline trimming cut 2 bases from V and 7 bases from J; bases unmatched to any gene: 10. CDR3 in DNA: TGTGCCAGCAGTTTACTTGGAGCGGGAGTATTGAATGAGCAGTTCTTC. This encodes CASSLLGAGVLNEQFF.

The chain uses TRBV6-2 or TRBV6-3 and TRBJ2-7; D is perhaps TRBD2 (6 bases). The germline CDR1 and CDR2 sequences are MNHEY and SVGEGT. V lost 4 bases and J lost 0, with 16 bases in between. This CDR3 contains 16 residues. This chain's CDR3 is CASSFWPLANSYEQYF. In DNA form, the CDR3 reads TGTGCCAGCAGTTTCTGGCCTCTAGCGAACTCCTACGAGCAGTACTTC.

The V gene is TRBV4-2, the J gene TRBJ1-2; TRBD1 might be the D (5 bases). V was shortened by 6 bases and J by 0 bases, with 17 bases between the two germline ends. The CDR3 runs to 16 residues. Germline V CDR1 and CDR2: LGHNA, YNFKEQ. The DNA for the CDR3 is TGTGCCAGCAGAATACGGGACCGAAATTCTAACTATGGCTACACCTTC. Its protein product is CASRIRDRNSNYGYTF.

CDR3 loop: CASSSTAGAGGYTF. DNA of the CDR3: TGTGCCAGCAGCAGCACCGCGGGGGCTGGAGGCTACACCTTC. The rearrangement uses TRBV11-2 and TRBJ1-2; possibly TRBD1 for D (6 bases). The V end lost 5 bases, the J end lost 8 bases, and 18 bases lay between the germline ends. The CDR3 extends over 14 amino acids. The V gene's germline CDR1 is SGHAT and CDR2 FQNNGV.

This clone was picked up a small number of times. The CDR3 nucleotides are TGTGCCAGCAGCTTAACGTCGGGGGGGCCAAAGCAGTTCTTC. Translated: CASSLTSGGPKQFF. This chain joins TRBV7-3 and TRBJ2-1; 8 nucleotides match TRBD2. Germline V gene sequence: CDR1 SGHTA, CDR2 FQGTGA. V was pared by 0 bases and J by 11 bases, with 6 bases of the junction left unmatched. This CDR3 spans 14 amino acids. Drawing the rest from reference TRBV7-3 and TRBJ2-1, the complete variable domain is GAGVSQTPSNKVTEKGKYVELRCDPISGHTALYWYRQSLGQGPEFLIYFQGTGAADDSGLPNDRFFAVRPEGSVSTLKIQRTERGDSAVYLCASSLTSGGPKQFFGPGTRLTVL.

The chain is built from TRBV29-1 and TRBJ2-5, with D maybe TRBD1 (5 bases). The germline V gene encodes CDR1 SQVTM and CDR2 ANQGSEA. V was pared by 4 bases and J by 1 base, with 13 bases between. The CDR3 runs 14 residues. The CDR3 spells CSVVNQGAQETQYF. DNA of the CDR3: TGCAGCGTTGTGAACCAAGGGGCCCAAGAGACCCAGTACTTC.

This rearrangement joins TRBV7-2 to TRBJ2-1; TRBD2 aligns across 14 bases. This CDR3 region has 16 residues. J gave up 8 bases and V 1 base, and 4 bases lay outside the gene matches. Germline V CDR1 and CDR2: SGHTA, FQGNSA. The CDR3 sequence is CASSLVGTSGSDEQFF. CDR3 in DNA: TGTGCCAGCAGCTTAGTTGGGACTAGCGGGAGCGATGAGCAGTTCTTC.

This clone was observed once. The V gene is TRBV5-8, the J gene TRBJ2-3; 10 bases agree with TRBD2. The CDR3 contains 16 residues. V lost 4 bases, J lost 2 bases, and 7 bases stayed unmatched. The germline V gene has CDR1 SGHTS and CDR2 YDEGEE. CDR3 sequence reads: CASSLGTSAYTDTQYF. CDR3 nucleotide sequence: TGTGCCAGCAGCCTTGGGACTAGCGCCTACACAGATACGCAGTATTTT.

The J gene is TRBJ2-1, the V gene TRBV5-1; 14 bases are a match to TRBD2. Germline V CDR1 and CDR2: SGHRS, YFSETQ. The V gene end was trimmed by 4 bases and the J gene end by 9 bases; junction bases not matched to a gene: 6. This CDR3 has 15 residues. Written as DNA, the CDR3 is TGCGCCAGCAGCACCGGGACTAGCGGGAGCGGTGAGCAGTTCTTC. It is translated as CASSTGTSGSGEQFF.

The chain employs TRBV4-1 and TRBJ1-6, with 11 bases matching TRBD1. There are 19 residues in the CDR3. The V and J ends lost 0 bases and 6 bases, in that order; junction bases with no gene match: 10. Germline-derived CDR1 and CDR2 are MGHRA and YSYEKL. CDR3 protein: CASSQEPGQGVLGNSPLHF. CDR3 bases: TGCGCCAGCAGCCAAGAACCGGGACAGGGGGTTCTAGGTAATTCACCCCTCCACTTT.